Listed below are T cell receptor beta chains from one sample, sequenced in a study of CD8+ T cells in alopecia areata. Method: immunoSEQ multiplex PCR; TCRdb's copy keeps in-frame clones and lacks some. The table lists hundreds of thousands of clones, 55% to 70% of them singletons. Source: CD4+ T cells sorted from blood, taken at week 24, from a patient treated with tofacitinib. All receptors derive from a human donor with alopecia areata. Each CDR3 is given with its conserved first and last residue. Each record gives: CDR3 protein, CDR3 DNA, V gene, CDR3 length, J gene, D gene, clone size. The D gene is left open where the match is weak. The size field is filled for only some rows; it gives once, few, many or a size class.

CDR3 protein: CSVEGGGANYNEQFF
CDR3 DNA: TGCAGCGTTGAAGGAGGGGGGGCAAACTACAATGAGCAGTTCTTC
V gene: TRBV29-1
CDR3 length: 15
J gene: TRBJ2-1
D gene: -
clone size: -

CDR3 protein: CAWSVGDRIGGEKLFF
CDR3 DNA: TGTGCCTGGAGTGTAGGGGACAGGATAGGGGGTGAAAAACTGTTTTTT
V gene: TRBV30
CDR3 length: 16
J gene: TRBJ1-4
D gene: TRBD1
clone size: -

CDR3 protein: CASSGQGNKNIQYF
CDR3 DNA: TGTGCCAGCAGCGGACAGGGGAACAAAAACATTCAGTACTTC
V gene: TRBV9
CDR3 length: 14
J gene: TRBJ2-4
D gene: TRBD1
clone size: -

CDR3 protein: CSAHTRGANYGYTF
CDR3 DNA: TGCAGCGCCCATACGCGGGGGGCGAACTATGGCTACACCTTC
V gene: TRBV29-1
CDR3 length: 14
J gene: TRBJ1-2
D gene: -
clone size: -

CDR3 protein: CASSARLVEFSDTQYF
CDR3 DNA: TGTGCCAGCAGCGCGCGACTAGTTGAGTTCTCAGATACGCAGTATTTT
V gene: TRBV7-2
CDR3 length: 16
J gene: TRBJ2-3
D gene: -
clone size: -

CDR3 protein: CSAKPGQGASEQYF
CDR3 DNA: TGCAGCGCTAAACCGGGACAGGGGGCGTCTGAGCAGTACTTC
V gene: TRBV29-1
CDR3 length: 14
J gene: TRBJ2-7
D gene: TRBD1
clone size: -

CDR3 protein: CASSVNWRGQETQYF
CDR3 DNA: TGTGCCAGTAGTGTTAATTGGCGGGGGCAAGAGACCCAGTACTTC
V gene: TRBV19
CDR3 length: 15
J gene: TRBJ2-5
D gene: TRBD2
clone size: -

CDR3 protein: CAISDSGLAGVNEQYF
CDR3 DNA: TGTGCCATCAGTGACTCGGGACTAGCGGGGGTGAACGAGCAGTACTTC
V gene: TRBV10-3
CDR3 length: 16
J gene: TRBJ2-7
D gene: TRBD2
clone size: -

CDR3 protein: CSVVKGGLELFF
CDR3 DNA: TGCAGCGTTGTAAAGGGGGGGTTGGAACTGTTTTTT
V gene: TRBV29-1
CDR3 length: 12
J gene: TRBJ1-4
D gene: -
clone size: -

CDR3 protein: CATWRVPETQYF
CDR3 DNA: TGTGCCACATGGAGGGTACCCGAGACCCAGTACTTC
V gene: TRBV6-5
CDR3 length: 12
J gene: TRBJ2-5
D gene: -
clone size: once

CDR3 protein: CASSPYRQGVGSPLHF
CDR3 DNA: TGTGCCAGCAGCCCGTATCGACAGGGGGTAGGTTCACCCCTCCACTTT
V gene: TRBV7-9
CDR3 length: 16
J gene: TRBJ1-6
D gene: TRBD1
clone size: -

CDR3 protein: CSVVGVGATNEKLFF
CDR3 DNA: TGCAGCGTGGTTGGGGTAGGGGCCACTAATGAAAAACTGTTTTTT
V gene: TRBV29-1
CDR3 length: 15
J gene: TRBJ1-4
D gene: -
clone size: -

CDR3 protein: CSVAPWTGNFDEQYF
CDR3 DNA: TGCAGCGTTGCCCCCTGGACAGGGAATTTCGACGAGCAGTACTTC
V gene: TRBV29-1
CDR3 length: 15
J gene: TRBJ2-7
D gene: TRBD1
clone size: once

CDR3 protein: CAWSVPGGKRKAFF
CDR3 DNA: TGTGCCTGGAGTGTACCGGGAGGAAAACGGAAAGCTTTCTTT
V gene: TRBV30
CDR3 length: 14
J gene: TRBJ1-1
D gene: -
clone size: -

CDR3 protein: CASRGTGLYEQYF
CDR3 DNA: TGTGCCAGCAGGGGGACAGGGCTCTACGAGCAGTACTTC
V gene: TRBV6-1
CDR3 length: 13
J gene: TRBJ2-7
D gene: TRBD1
clone size: once

CDR3 protein: CASSSGTDILGGGGQPQHF
CDR3 DNA: TGTGCCAGCAGCTCAGGGACAGACATTCTCGGCGGGGGAGGCCAGCCCCAGCATTTT
V gene: TRBV7-2
CDR3 length: 19
J gene: TRBJ1-5
D gene: TRBD1
clone size: few

CDR3 protein: CAWSAGLAGSNEQFF
CDR3 DNA: TGTGCCTGGAGTGCGGGATTAGCGGGGAGTAATGAGCAGTTCTTC
V gene: TRBV30
CDR3 length: 15
J gene: TRBJ2-1
D gene: TRBD2
clone size: -

CDR3 protein: CASKTLRDYEGNYGYTF
CDR3 DNA: TGTGCCAGCAAGACCCTCCGGGACTACGAGGGTAACTATGGCTACACCTTC
V gene: TRBV27
CDR3 length: 17
J gene: TRBJ1-2
D gene: -
clone size: few

CDR3 protein: CASWGGKLTDTQYF
CDR3 DNA: TGTGCTAGTTGGGGAGGGAAGCTCACAGATACGCAGTATTTT
V gene: TRBV12-5
CDR3 length: 14
J gene: TRBJ2-3
D gene: TRBD2
clone size: -

CDR3 protein: CSVGNMDGAKNIQYF
CDR3 DNA: TGCAGCGTTGGAAACATGGATGGGGCCAAAAACATTCAGTACTTC
V gene: TRBV29-1
CDR3 length: 15
J gene: TRBJ2-4
D gene: -
clone size: -

CDR3 protein: CASSTRYNSPLHF
CDR3 DNA: TGTGCCAGCAGTACCAGATATAATTCACCCCTCCACTTT
V gene: TRBV6-5
CDR3 length: 13
J gene: TRBJ1-6
D gene: -
clone size: -

CDR3 protein: CASSLVLGTEVFDTEAFF
CDR3 DNA: TGCGCCAGCAGCTTGGTACTTGGGACAGAAGTTTTCGACACTGAAGCTTTCTTT
V gene: TRBV5-1
CDR3 length: 18
J gene: TRBJ1-1
D gene: TRBD1
clone size: few

CDR3 protein: CASRNDLNTEAFF
CDR3 DNA: TGTGCCAGCAGGAACGACCTGAACACTGAAGCTTTCTTT
V gene: TRBV27
CDR3 length: 13
J gene: TRBJ1-1
D gene: -
clone size: -

CDR3 protein: CAGSGQGAYEQYF
CDR3 DNA: TGTGCCGGGTCGGGACAGGGGGCCTACGAGCAGTACTTC
V gene: TRBV2
CDR3 length: 13
J gene: TRBJ2-7
D gene: TRBD1
clone size: -

CDR3 protein: CASSTNLATYGYTF
CDR3 DNA: TGTGCCAGCAGCACCAACCTGGCTACCTATGGCTACACCTTC
V gene: TRBV9
CDR3 length: 14
J gene: TRBJ1-2
D gene: -
clone size: -

CDR3 protein: CASSLRTDRPYEQYF
CDR3 DNA: TGCGCCAGCAGCTTGCGGACCGACCGACCCTACGAGCAGTACTTC
V gene: TRBV5-1
CDR3 length: 15
J gene: TRBJ2-7
D gene: -
clone size: -

CDR3 protein: CASSQQGQTQYF
CDR3 DNA: TGTGCCAGCAGTCAACAGGGGCAGACCCAGTACTTC
V gene: TRBV9
CDR3 length: 12
J gene: TRBJ2-5
D gene: TRBD1
clone size: -

CDR3 protein: CATSHRGSSYNSPLHF
CDR3 DNA: TGTGCCACCAGCCACAGGGGAAGCTCCTATAATTCACCCCTCCACTTT
V gene: TRBV15
CDR3 length: 16
J gene: TRBJ1-6
D gene: TRBD1
clone size: -

CDR3 protein: CSVGGGSETQYF
CDR3 DNA: TGCAGCGTTGGAGGGGGTTCCGAGACCCAGTACTTC
V gene: TRBV29-1
CDR3 length: 12
J gene: TRBJ2-5
D gene: -
clone size: many